A single sample is the source of the 15 T cell receptor beta chains below, sequenced in a study of shared clonotypes between healthy human individuals. Repertoires were generated with immunoSEQ multiplex PCR, while TCRdb's copy carries only in-frame clones and drops some. The sample lists under 600,000 clones; 95% to 98% were seen once. Naive CD8 cells were CD45RO-negative, positively selected for CCR7, excluding terminally differentiated effector memory CD45RA+ cells. Material for sequencing was naive CD8+ T cells sorted from blood. The receptors originated from a man aged 25 to 40 in good health.

This sequence joins TRBV19 and TRBJ2-1; D is undetermined. The V and J ends lost 5 bases and 0 bases respectively, with 11 bases between them. CDR1 is LNHDA, CDR2 SQIVND, per germline (reference sequence). This CDR3 is 15 amino acids long. The DNA of the CDR3 is TGTGCCAGTAGTCCCACACCGAGCTCCTACAATGAGCAGTTCTTC. Translating it yields CASSPTPSSYNEQFF.

The chain is built from TRBV14 and TRBJ2-7, with 8 nucleotides matching TRBD1. Germline V CDR1 and CDR2: SGHDN, FVKESK. The CDR3 has 15 residues. The V segment lost 6 bases and the J segment 3 bases; nucleotides outside the gene matches: 10. CDR3: CASSGDRDRLYEQYF. The CDR3 DNA reads TGTGCCAGCAGTGGTGACCGGGACAGGCTCTACGAGCAGTACTTC.

This chain links TRBV7-2 with TRBJ1-1, with D maybe TRBD1 (6 bases). CDR1 and CDR2 from the germline V gene are SGHTA and FQGNSA. Between the trimmed V and J ends, which lost 7 bases and 6 bases, there was a span of 15 bases. CDR3 length: 13 amino acids. CDR3 protein: CASTPGAYAEAFF. The DNA for the CDR3 is TGTGCCAGCACCCCGGGGGCGTATGCTGAAGCTTTCTTT. Combining the CDR3 with reference TRBV7-2 and TRBJ1-1 gives the whole variable domain GAGVSQSPSNKVTEKGKDVELRCDPISGHTALYWYRQSLGQGLEFLIYFQGNSAPDKSGLPSDRFSAERTGGSVSTLTIQRTQQEDSAVYLCASTPGAYAEAFFGQGTRLTVV.

The chain has TRBV30 and TRBJ2-3; no firm D call. The CDR3 length is 14 residues. Germline V gives CDR1 GTSNPN, CDR2 SVGIG (reference sequence). The V end was cut by 4 bases, the J end by 2 bases, with 13 bases between. CDR3 coding DNA: TGTGCCTGGATCCGCGGACCAAACACAGATACGCAGTATTTT. Residues: CAWIRGPNTDTQYF.

This clone was detected only once. Other DNA sequences of this sample code for an identical CDR3. This rearrangement joins TRBV27 to TRBJ2-3; D is uncertain. The CDR3 covers 12 residues. Germline CDR1 is MNHEY and CDR2 is SMNVEV (reference sequence). V lost 5 bases, J lost 4 bases, and 7 bases lay in between. The CDR3 protein is CASSPRADTQYF. The DNA for the CDR3 is TGTGCCAGCAGTCCACGGGCAGATACGCAGTATTTT.

The chain employs TRBV7-8 and TRBJ2-7, with D uncertain. The CDR3 has 13 residues. The V and J ends lost 1 base and 3 bases respectively, with 7 bases between them. Germline assignment: CDR1 SGHVS and CDR2 FQNEAQ. CDR3 amino acids: CASSLEVHYEQYF. DNA of the CDR3: TGTGCCAGCAGCTTAGAAGTGCACTACGAGCAGTACTTC. Drawing the rest from reference TRBV7-8 and TRBJ2-7, the complete variable domain is GAGVSQSPRYKVAKRGQDVALRCDPISGHVSLFWYQQALGQGPEFLTYFQNEAQLDKSGLPSDRFFAERPEGSVSTLKIQRTQQEDSAVYLCASSLEVHYEQYFGPGTRLTVT.

The CDR3 protein is CASSIGGIAYEQYF. The CDR3 DNA reads TGTGCCAGTAGTATAGGGGGGATCGCCTACGAGCAGTACTTC. V and J are TRBV19 and TRBJ2-7; D possibly matches TRBD1 or TRBD2 (5 bases each). Trimming removed 1 base from V and 2 bases from J, with 9 bases in between. This CDR3 comprises 14 residues. In germline, CDR1 is LNHDA, CDR2 SQIVND (reference sequence).

The chain links TRBV5-1 to TRBJ2-3; 9 bases are shared with TRBD1. After removal of 0 bases from V and 5 bases from J, the junction contained 1 base not matched to a gene. The CDR3 is 14 residues long. Per the germline V gene, CDR1 is SGHRS and CDR2 is YFSETQ. The CDR3: CASSLGTGVDTQYF. DNA of the CDR3: TGCGCCAGCAGCTTGGGGACAGGGGTAGATACGCAGTATTTT. Looking up the rest from reference TRBV5-1 and TRBJ2-3 gives the full variable domain: KAGVTQTPRYLIKTRGQQVTLSCSPISGHRSVSWYQQTPGQGLQFLFEYFSETQRNKGNFPGRFSGRQFSNSRSEMNVSTLELGDSALYLCASSLGTGVDTQYFGPGTRLTVL.

This chain links TRBV10-3 with TRBJ2-1; maybe TRBD1 (6 bases). The ends were cut back, 4 bases at V and 0 bases at J, with 13 bases in the middle. Per the germline V gene, CDR1 is ENHRY and CDR2 is SYGVKD. This CDR3 is built from 16 residues. DNA of the CDR3: TGTGCCATCAGTGTATCCCCGACAGGCTCCTACAATGAGCAGTTCTTC. This sequence encodes CAISVSPTGSYNEQFF.

The genes are TRBV9 and TRBJ2-6, with D unclear. Germline assignment: CDR1 SGDLS and CDR2 YYNGEE. Trimming stripped 3 bases from V and 2 bases from J, with 9 bases between. CDR3 length: 15 amino acids. For the CDR3, the DNA is TGTGCCAGCAGCGCCGACAACACTGGGGCCAACGTCCTGACTTTC. It encodes CASSADNTGANVLTF.

V is TRBV11-2 and J is TRBJ2-5; 11 bases match TRBD2. V gave up 2 bases and J gave up 4 bases; unmatched junction bases: 9. The CDR3 runs 17 residues. CDR1 is SGHAT, CDR2 FQNNGV, per germline. CDR3 in amino acids: CASSLRVSGRALETQYF. DNA for the CDR3: TGTGCCAGCAGCTTAAGGGTTAGCGGGAGGGCCTTAGAGACCCAGTACTTC. The full variable domain, its missing parts supplied by reference TRBV11-2 and TRBJ2-5, is EAGVAQSPRYKIIEKRQSVAFWCNPISGHATLYWYQQILGQGPKLLIQFQNNGVVDDSQLPKDRFSAERLKGVDSTLKIQPAKLEDSAVYLCASSLRVSGRALETQYFGPGTRLLVL.

As to this clone: Other nucleotide sequences in the sample specify the same CDR3. The chain uses TRBV9 and TRBJ2-5; 7 bases fit TRBD1. The CDR3 totals 13 residues. Germline V lookup: CDR1 SGDLS, CDR2 YYNGEE. Trimming removed 4 bases from V and 4 bases from J; junction bases left unmatched: 4. The CDR3, as DNA: TGTGCCAGCAGCCCATCAGGGGGAGAGACCCAGTACTTC. Translated, it gives CASSPSGGETQYF.

The CDR3 spells CASSLLGTSGLPYEQYF. CDR3 nucleotides: TGTGCCAGCAGTTTACTAGGAACTAGCGGGCTACCCTACGAGCAGTACTTC. V usage is TRBV27 and J usage is TRBJ2-7; 9 nucleotides align to TRBD2. The germline gives CDR1 MNHEY, CDR2 SMNVEV (reference sequence). This CDR3 contains 17 residues. Losses at the gene ends were 2 bases for V and 2 bases for J; bases not matched to a gene: 10.

Turning to this clone: The sample carries other DNA sequences with the same CDR3. The rearrangement uses TRBV5-1 and TRBJ2-7, with 10 positions matching TRBD2. This CDR3 contains 15 residues. Germline assignment: CDR1 SGHRS and CDR2 YFSETQ. The trim removed 0 bases at V and 4 bases at J, leaving 4 bases unmatched. In nucleotides, the CDR3 is TGCGCCAGCAGCTTGGGCCTAGCGGGGGAATACGAGCAGTACTTC. This codes for CASSLGLAGEYEQYF. Based on the CDR3 plus reference TRBV5-1 and TRBJ2-7, the full variable domain is KAGVTQTPRYLIKTRGQQVTLSCSPISGHRSVSWYQQTPGQGLQFLFEYFSETQRNKGNFPGRFSGRQFSNSRSEMNVSTLELGDSALYLCASSLGLAGEYEQYFGPGTRLTVT.

The chain carries TRBV29-1 and TRBJ2-5; D call uncertain. V was pared by 1 base and J by 0 bases, with 6 bases between. The CDR3 is 13 residues long. Germline loops: CDR1 SQVTM, CDR2 ANQGSEA. Here the CDR3 DNA reads TGCAGCGTTGAAGGCCAGAACCAAGAGACCCAGTACTTC. Amino acids: CSVEGQNQETQYF. The complete variable domain, with remaining parts taken from reference TRBV29-1 and TRBJ2-5, reads SAVISQKPSRDICQRGTSLTIQCQVDSQVTMMFWYRQQPGQSLTLIATANQGSEATYESGFVIDKFPISRPNLTFSTLTVSNMSPEDSSIYLCSVEGQNQETQYFGPGTRLLVL.